A single sample is the source of the 20 T cell receptor beta chains below, sequenced in a study of cytotoxic CD8 clonotypes in ibrutinib-treated CLL. The protocol was immunoSEQ multiplex PCR, while the TCRdb copy is restricted to in-frame clones and leaves out a portion. The sample yields approximately 32,000 clones, around 63% seen once. The source was PBMCs, collected before ibrutinib treatment. These receptors came from a human donor with chronic lymphocytic leukemia.

The rearrangement joins TRBV9 to TRBJ2-3, with 8 positions matching TRBD2. Germline V CDR1 and CDR2: SGDLS, YYNGEE. The ends lost 3 bases at V and 1 base at J; junction bases unmatched: 10. The CDR3 extends over 17 amino acids. The CDR3 region is CASSAGGRVWGTDTQYF. The CDR3 nucleotides read TGTGCCAGCAGCGCGGGAGGGAGGGTCTGGGGCACAGATACGCAGTATTTT.

The chain recombines TRBV13 with TRBJ1-4; TRBD1 matches at 12 bases. This CDR3 region has 18 residues. Germline V gene data show CDR1 as PRHDT and CDR2 as FYEKMQ (reference sequence). After removal of 6 bases from V and 4 bases from J, the junction contained 12 bases not matched to a gene. The CDR3: CASRGPGTGGTFNEKLFF. In DNA, the CDR3 is TGTGCCAGCAGAGGCCCCGGGACAGGGGGCACTTTTAATGAAAAACTGTTTTTT.

The chain combines TRBV18 with TRBJ2-1; tentatively, D is TRBD1 (6 bases). The germline CDR1 and CDR2 sequences are KGHSH and LQKENI. The V end lost 2 bases, the J end lost 8 bases, and 10 bases lay between the germline ends. The CDR3 extends over 13 amino acids. The CDR3 is CASSPSTGDEQFF. Written as DNA, the CDR3 is TGTGCCAGCTCACCATCGACAGGCGATGAGCAGTTCTTC.

This clone showed up many times. The gene calls are TRBV15 and TRBJ1-5, with TRBD1 matching 9 bases. The CDR3 runs to 13 residues. After removal of 9 bases from V and 4 bases from J, the junction contained 4 bases not matched to a gene. Germline loops: CDR1 LNHNV, CDR2 YYDKDF (reference sequence). The CDR3 region is CATTGGANQPQHF. The DNA of the CDR3 is TGTGCCACAACAGGGGGCGCAAATCAGCCCCAGCATTTT.

The chain carries TRBV9 and TRBJ2-7; D is unclear. Germline assignment: CDR1 SGDLS and CDR2 YYNGEE. Trimming stripped 3 bases from V and 5 bases from J, with 9 bases between. The CDR3 has 12 amino acids. CDR3 in DNA: TGTGCCAGCAGCGCCTTCATGGACGAGCAGTACTTC. It is translated as CASSAFMDEQYF. Combining the CDR3 with reference TRBV9 and TRBJ2-7 gives the whole variable domain DSGVTQTPKHLITATGQRVTLRCSPRSGDLSVYWYQQSLDQGLQFLIQYYNGEERAKGNILERFSAQQFPDLHSELNLSSLELGDSALYFCASSAFMDEQYFGPGTRLTVT.

This chain connects TRBV9 to TRBJ2-3; the D gene is possibly TRBD2 (5 bases). V gave up 0 bases and J gave up 7 bases, with 6 bases separating them. The CDR3 loop spans 12 amino acids. The V gene's germline CDR1 is SGDLS and CDR2 YYNGEE. In DNA, the CDR3 is TGTGCCAGCAGCGTAGCGGGGAATACGCAGTATTTT. Its protein product is CASSVAGNTQYF.

The CDR3 DNA reads TGCGCCAGCAGCCGGACAGGAGATATTTATAATTCACCCCTCCACTTT. Translated, it gives CASSRTGDIYNSPLHF. J is TRBJ1-6 and V is TRBV5-1, with TRBD1 matching over 7 bases. CDR3 size: 16 residues. The trim removed 4 bases at V and 4 bases at J, leaving 8 bases unmatched. Germline V gives CDR1 SGHRS, CDR2 YFSETQ.

The rearrangement joins TRBV5-1 to TRBJ1-1; a weak D match, TRBD1 (6 bases). The germline CDR1 and CDR2 sequences are SGHRS and YFSETQ. CDR3 length equals 15 residues. Deletions cut 2 bases from V and 4 bases from J, with 15 bases between. The CDR3 region is CASSFSFQGFTEAFF. The CDR3 nucleotides read TGCGCCAGCAGCTTTAGTTTCCAGGGGTTCACTGAAGCTTTCTTT.

The J gene is TRBJ1-2, the V gene TRBV6-1; 8 positions agree with TRBD1. Trimming at V came to 2 bases and at J to 5 bases, leaving 4 bases not matched to a gene. CDR1 is MNHNS, CDR2 SASEGT, per germline. The CDR3 length is 14 residues. CDR3 protein: CASSEITGGYGYTF. The CDR3 region has the DNA TGTGCCAGCAGTGAAATAACAGGGGGTTATGGCTACACCTTC.

The chain has TRBV4-1 and TRBJ2-7, with a possible D match to TRBD1 (6 bases). Deletions cut 4 bases from V and 3 bases from J, with 10 bases between. The V gene's germline CDR1 is MGHRA and CDR2 YSYEKL. There are 13 residues in the CDR3. The CDR3 DNA reads TGCGCCAGCAGCCGAGGACAGTTCTACGAGCAGTACTTC. Translating gives CASSRGQFYEQYF.

This clone was counted a few times. The J gene is TRBJ1-1, the V gene TRBV20-1; tentatively, D is TRBD1 (5 bases). Germline V gives CDR1 DFQATT, CDR2 SNEGSKA (reference sequence). The CDR3 sequence is 11 residues long. The DNA of the CDR3 is TGCACTGGACACTCGAACACTGAAGCTTTCTTT. Its translation: CTGHSNTEAFF.

The rearrangement joins TRBV4-2 to TRBJ2-3; D ambiguous. CDR1 and CDR2 from the germline V gene are LGHNA and YNFKEQ. This CDR3 region has 14 residues. Trimming cost V 0 bases and J 4 bases, with 8 bases left between them. The CDR3 DNA reads as TGTGCCAGCAGCCAAGATGGGGTAGCAGATACGCAGTATTTT. This sequence encodes CASSQDGVADTQYF.

The rearrangement links TRBV7-7 to TRBJ2-3; 7 bases are shared with TRBD2. The CDR3 covers 15 residues. Germline-derived CDR1 and CDR2 are SSHAT and FNYEAQ (reference sequence). V trimming: 6 bases; J trimming: 0 bases; junction bases outside the gene matches: 6. This CDR3 reads CASSPGRASTDTQYF. The CDR3 DNA sequence: TGTGCCAGCAGTCCGGGGAGGGCAAGCACAGATACGCAGTATTTT.

The chain couples TRBV19 to TRBJ1-1; no firm D call. CDR1 and CDR2 (germline): LNHDA, SQIVND (reference sequence). The V gene lost 5 bases and the J gene lost 4 bases, with 5 bases spanning the gap. The CDR3 contains 11 residues. The CDR3 reads CASSGLTEAFF. CDR3 nucleotide sequence: TGTGCCAGTAGTGGACTCACTGAAGCTTTCTTT.

The genes are TRBV19 and TRBJ2-5, with 10 bases lining up with TRBD1. Germline CDR1 reads LNHDA; CDR2 reads SQIVND (reference sequence). This CDR3 contains 14 residues. Trimming took 6 bases from V and 5 from J; bases not matched to a gene: 6. The CDR3 bases are TGTGCCAGTAGCCCGGGACAGGGGTGGGAGACCCAGTACTTC. It yields the protein CASSPGQGWETQYF.

This clone appeared once. This chain's CDR3 is CASSVVGANTEAFF. As DNA, the CDR3 is TGTGCCAGCAGCGTTGTGGGAGCGAACACTGAAGCTTTCTTT. This chain uses TRBV6-5 with TRBJ1-1; D remains unclear. CDR3 length: 14 amino acids. Germline V gives CDR1 MNHEY, CDR2 SVGAGI. Trimming removed 6 bases at V and 1 base at J, with 12 bases between.

V gene TRBV7-2 combines with J gene TRBJ1-5; D is undetermined. CDR3 length equals 19 residues. Between the trimmed V and J ends, which lost 1 base and 6 bases, there was a span of 25 bases. Germline V gene sequence: CDR1 SGHTA, CDR2 FQGNSA. CDR3 in DNA: TGTGCCAGCAGCTTAGGGCCTCAGGACGTTTGGGTAAAGGGTCAGCCCCAGCATTTT. As protein: CASSLGPQDVWVKGQPQHF.

The chain joins TRBV7-9 to TRBJ2-7, with D possibly TRBD2 on 5 matching bases. V shed 5 bases and J shed 1 base, with 15 bases lying between them. Looked up from germline, CDR1 is SEHNR and CDR2 is FQNEAQ (reference sequence). The CDR3 is made up of 15 amino acids. CDR3 sequence (DNA): TGTGCCAGCAGCCGCACTTCGGGAATATCCTACGAGCAGTACTTC. It translates to CASSRTSGISYEQYF. The whole variable domain, filled in from reference TRBV7-9 and TRBJ2-7, reads DTGVSQNPRHKITKRGQNVTFRCDPISEHNRLYWYRQTLGQGPEFLTYFQNEAQLEKSRLLSDRFSAERPKGSFSTLEIQRTEQGDSAMYLCASSRTSGISYEQYFGPGTRLTVT.

CDR3: CATSLTGTGTYEQYF. DNA of the CDR3: TGTGCCACCAGCTTAACCGGGACAGGGACCTACGAGCAGTACTTC. This chain connects TRBV15 to TRBJ2-7; 9 bases align to TRBD1. The CDR3 contains 15 residues. V lost 5 bases, J lost 2 bases, and 7 bases stayed unmatched. In germline, CDR1 is LNHNV, CDR2 YYDKDF (reference sequence).

The genes are TRBV6-4 and TRBJ2-6; possibly TRBD1 for D (7 bases). This CDR3 comprises 15 residues. Germline CDR1 is MRHNA and CDR2 is SNTAGT. Between the trimmed V and J ends, which lost 6 bases and 3 bases, there was a span of 12 bases. The CDR3 sequence is CASSQGEDGANVLTF. The CDR3 DNA reads as TGTGCCAGCAGCCAGGGGGAGGATGGGGCCAACGTCCTGACTTTC.